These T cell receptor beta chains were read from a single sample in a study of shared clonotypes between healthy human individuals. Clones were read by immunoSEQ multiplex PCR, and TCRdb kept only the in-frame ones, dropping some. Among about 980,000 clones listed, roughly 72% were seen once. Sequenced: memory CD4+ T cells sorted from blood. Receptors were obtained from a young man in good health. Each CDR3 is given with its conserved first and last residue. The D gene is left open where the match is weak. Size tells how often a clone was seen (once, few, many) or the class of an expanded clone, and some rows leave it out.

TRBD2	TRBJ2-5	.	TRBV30	TGTGCCTGGAGCGCCCAGCGGGGGTGGGAGACCCAGTACTTC	CAWSAQRGWETQYF
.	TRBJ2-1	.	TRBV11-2	TGTGCCAGCAGCCCAGTAGCCCAGGTACACAATGAGCAGTTCTTC	CASSPVAQVHNEQFF
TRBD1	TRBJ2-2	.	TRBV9	TGTGCCAGCAGCGAAAAACAGGGGTACGGGGAGCTGTTTTTT	CASSEKQGYGELFF
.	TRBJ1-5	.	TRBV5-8	TGTGCCAGCAGCTTGGATTCTAGACAGAAGTATAGCAATCAGCCCCAGCATTTT	CASSLDSRQKYSNQPQHF
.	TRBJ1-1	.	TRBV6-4	TGTGCCAGCAGAGCAACTTCGGGCACTGAAGCTTTCTTT	CASRATSGTEAFF
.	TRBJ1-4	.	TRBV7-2	TGTGCCAGCAGCTTAATGAAACAGCATAATGAAAAACTGTTTTTT	CASSLMKQHNEKLFF
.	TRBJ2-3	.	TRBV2	TGTGCCAGCAGTCTTCACATGAGCACAGATACGCAGTATTTT	CASSLHMSTDTQYF
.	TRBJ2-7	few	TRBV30	TGTGCCTGGATTGGTAGCGATCGAAAGTACGAGCAGTACTTC	CAWIGSDRKYEQYF
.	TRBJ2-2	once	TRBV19	TGTGCCAGTAGCGTACAGGGTTTGATACCCGGGGAGCTGTTTTTT	CASSVQGLIPGELFF
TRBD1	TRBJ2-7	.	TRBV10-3	TGTGCCATCAGTGAGGGGCCGGCGGGACAGGGTTCTTACGAGCAGTACTTC	CAISEGPAGQGSYEQYF
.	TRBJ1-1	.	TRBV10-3	TGTGCCATCAGGAGCCAGGTAACTGAAGCTTTCTTT	CAIRSQVTEAFF
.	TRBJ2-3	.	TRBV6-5	TGTGCCAGCAGTTACTCGGGGGTCGATACGCAGTATTTT	CASSYSGVDTQYF
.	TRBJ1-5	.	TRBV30	TGTGCCTGGAGTCTGAGGGGGACGGGGCCCCAGCATTTT	CAWSLRGTGPQHF
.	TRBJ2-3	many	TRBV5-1	TGCGCCAGCGTCCGGAGGCCTAGCACAGATACGCAGTATTTT	CASVRRPSTDTQYF
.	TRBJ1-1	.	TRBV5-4	TGTGCCAGCAGCTTGGCGGGACGGCTGGACACTGAAGCTTTCTTT	CASSLAGRLDTEAFF
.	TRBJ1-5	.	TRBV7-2	TGTGCCAGCAGCCCGGAGAGGACTTGGAGTCAGCCCCAGCATTTT	CASSPERTWSQPQHF
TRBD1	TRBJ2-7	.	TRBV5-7	TGTGCCAGCAGCCACGTCCGGGACAGTGACAACGAGCAGTACTTC	CASSHVRDSDNEQYF